This T cell receptor (beta chain) emerged from a study of tumor and adjacent non-tumor tissue in lung cancer. Study overall: About 4.17 million productive TCRbeta reads were obtained per sample on average. General study results and limits: Normal lung showed higher cumulative top 100 clone frequency than tumor.

Trimming removed 6 bases from V and 0 bases from J, with 14 bases in between. The CDR3 runs to 16 residues. This clonotype was seen many times. What it recognizes is unknown. A modified ARM-PCR protocol with three rounds of nested PCR amplified TCRbeta. TCRdb redid the calling of the multiplex PCR reads with MiXCR, one entry per CDR3 protein. This sample carries 89,000 or so distinct CDR3 sequences, 61% of them seen once, and the ten largest clones take around 14%. This sample's RNA came from whole unsorted tissue. Sequencing input: lung tumor tissue. This rearrangement joins TRBV12-3 or TRBV12-4 to TRBJ2-2; D may be TRBD1 (7 bases). The receptor's source is a man aged 70 or older with non-small cell lung cancer. The CDR3 region has the DNA TGTGCCAGCAGGCCAGGGGGAGGCTCGAACACCGGGGAGCTGTTTTTT. This gives the protein CASRPGGGSNTGELFF.